This TCR beta chain was recovered during a study of cytomegalovirus exposure and HLA in healthy donors. Overall study: Of the donors genotyped, several hundred in all, about 76% fell in the Caucasian-associated ancestry cluster.

It was with 60 Vbeta and 13 Jbeta primers that the PCR ran. TCRdb keeps only in-frame clones here, not all; method: immunoSEQ multiplex PCR. Of fewer than 150,000 clones listed, over 65% are singletons. Material: PBMCs. The TCR originated in a man in his fifties or sixties in good health and CMV-seronegative.

The CDR3 DNA follows: TGTGCCAGCAGTTATAGAACCTCCGTTGAGCAGTTCTTC. Translation gives CASSYRTSVEQFF. V usage is TRBV27 and J usage is TRBJ2-1; unclear D gene. The CDR3 spans 13 residues. The germline V gene encodes CDR1 MNHEY and CDR2 SMNVEV (reference sequence). Trimming took 4 bases from V and 9 from J, leaving 13 bases between them.